This is a list of T cell receptor beta chains from one sample in a study of blood T cells in healthy people across ages. MiXCR, applied by TCRdb to the 5' RACE reads, yields one record per CDR3 protein. The table records approximately 820,000 distinct CDR3 sequences, approximately 48% of them present only once. The sample comprised blood. The receptors were gathered from a man between 60 and 75 years old in good health. Both conserved end residues are part of each CDR3. The D gene is left open where the match is weak. Some rows have no size entry. The others give once, few or many, or a class for an expanded clone.

V: TRBV29-1
D: TRBD2
J: TRBJ2-5
size: few
DNA: TGCAGCGTGGAACTAACGGGGGGGCCGTGGAATGAGCAGTACTTC
CDR3: CSVELTGGPWNEQYF

V: TRBV6-5
D: .
J: TRBJ1-2
size: .
DNA: TGTGCCAGCAGTCCCGACACAATCTATGGCTACACCTTC
CDR3: CASSPDTIYGYTF

V: TRBV20-1
D: TRBD2
J: TRBJ2-3
size: .
DNA: TGCAGTGCTAGACCCCCCCTAGCGGGGGGTCCCACAGATACGCAGTATTTT
CDR3: CSARPPLAGGPTDTQYF

V: TRBV11-3
D: .
J: TRBJ2-3
size: .
DNA: TGTGCCAGCCTCAGCCCGGGGGCAAGTACGCGGTATTTT
CDR3: CASLSPGASTRYF

V: TRBV7-9
D: .
J: TRBJ1-2
size: many
DNA: TGTGCCAGCAGCGCCCCCGGCGACTATGGCTACACCTTC
CDR3: CASSAPGDYGYTF

V: TRBV4-2
D: .
J: TRBJ2-3
size: .
DNA: TGTGCCAGCAGCCAAGATCCCCCCGTCCTGCCCGACACCCCAGATACGCAGTATTTT
CDR3: CASSQDPPVLPDTPDTQYF

V: TRBV4-3
D: .
J: TRBJ2-3
size: .
DNA: TGCGCCAGCAGCCAAGATCCCTACACAGATACGCAGTATTTT
CDR3: CASSQDPYTDTQYF

V: TRBV11-3
D: TRBD1
J: TRBJ2-1
size: .
DNA: TGTGCCAGCAGCAGGGACAGCGGACACTACAATGAGCAGTTCTTC
CDR3: CASSRDSGHYNEQFF

V: TRBV10-3
D: .
J: TRBJ2-3
size: .
DNA: TGTGCCATCAGTGATCCGGATACGCAGTATTTT
CDR3: CAISDPDTQYF

V: TRBV29-1
D: .
J: TRBJ1-2
size: .
DNA: TGCAGCGGCGGGACAAACTATGGCTACACCTTC
CDR3: CSGGTNYGYTF

V: TRBV15
D: .
J: TRBJ2-2
size: few
DNA: TGTGCCACCAGCAGAGAACCAAACACCGGGGAGCTGTTTTTT
CDR3: CATSREPNTGELFF

V: TRBV2
D: .
J: TRBJ2-4
size: few
DNA: TGTGCCAGCAGTGTGCAGGGTACGGACATTCAGTACTTC
CDR3: CASSVQGTDIQYF

V: TRBV5-1
D: TRBD1
J: TRBJ1-4
size: .
DNA: TGCGCCAGCAGCTTGTTGCCGCAGGGGGGAACTAATGAAGAACTGTTTTTT
CDR3: CASSLLPQGGTNEELFF

V: TRBV5-1
D: .
J: TRBJ2-5
size: .
DNA: TGCGCCAGCAGCCCGGGGAACCCTAAAGAGACCCAGTACTTC
CDR3: CASSPGNPKETQYF

V: TRBV28
D: .
J: TRBJ1-2
size: .
DNA: TGTGCCAGCACTTTTCTACATTCTGGCTACACCTTC
CDR3: CASTFLHSGYTF

V: TRBV6-2/TRBV6-3
D: TRBD2
J: TRBJ2-7
size: .
DNA: TGTGCCAGCAGTTTACTAGCGGGGGGCGGGTACAATGAGCAGTACTTC
CDR3: CASSLLAGGGYNEQYF

V: TRBV13
D: .
J: TRBJ1-6
size: .
DNA: TGTGCCAGCAGCACAGACAGGCACCATTCACCCCTCCACTTT
CDR3: CASSTDRHHSPLHF